This TCR beta chain was profiled in a study of vaccination effects on CD4 cells after COVID-19. Study observations and caveats: The study, lacking early post-infection timepoints, had few convalescent patients.

With around ten days of culture completed, CD4+ T cells were isolated. Neither prior SARS-CoV-2 infection nor positive nucleocapsid antibodies were present in the vaccine recipients. Points on this clone: What it binds is unknown.

The assay was immunoSEQ multiplex PCR, and TCRdb's table has in-frame clones only and misses some. The data hold more than 35,000 clones, with approximately 67% observed a single time. Trimming took 0 bases from V and 8 from J, leaving 19 bases between them. CDR1 LNHNV and CDR2 YYDKDF come from the germline V gene (reference sequence). The CDR3 has 16 amino acids. This chain uses TRBV15 with TRBJ1-2; TRBD1 is a possible D gene (5 bases). This clonotype was sampled from a human donor who received a COVID-19 vaccine. The sequenced sample was CD4+ T cells from PBMCs cultured without peptide, obtained before COVID-19 vaccination. The chain's CDR3 is CATSRDLGQGERGYTF. CDR3 nucleotides: TGTGCCACCAGCAGAGATTTGGGCCAGGGAGAGCGGGGCTACACCTTC. Using reference TRBV15 and TRBJ1-2 for the parts outside the CDR3, the full variable domain is DAMVIQNPRYQVTQFGKPVTLSCSQTLNHNVMYWYQQKSSQAPKLLFHYYDKDFNNEADTPDNFQSRRPNTSFCFLDIRSPGLGDTAMYLCATSRDLGQGERGYTFGSGTRLTVV.